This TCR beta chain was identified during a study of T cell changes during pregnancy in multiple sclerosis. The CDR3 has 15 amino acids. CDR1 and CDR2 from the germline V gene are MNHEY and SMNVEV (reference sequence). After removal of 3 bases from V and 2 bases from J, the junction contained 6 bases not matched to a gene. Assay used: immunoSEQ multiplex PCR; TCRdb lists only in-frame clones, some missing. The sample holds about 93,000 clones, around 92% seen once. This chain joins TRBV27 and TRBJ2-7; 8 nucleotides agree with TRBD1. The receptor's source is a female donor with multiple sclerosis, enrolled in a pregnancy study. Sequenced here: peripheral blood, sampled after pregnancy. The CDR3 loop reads CASSLRQGIAYEQYF. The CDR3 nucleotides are TGTGCCAGCAGTTTGCGACAGGGGATTGCCTACGAGCAGTACTTC.